The clone carrying this T cell receptor beta chain was observed many times. The entry originates in a study of T-cell reconstitution after alpha-beta-depleted transplantation in children. The library targeted TCRbeta and was prepared with unique molecular identifiers. TCRdb independently ran MiXCR on the PCR reads; one entry per CDR3 protein. The sample shows 200,000 to 250,000 distinct CDR3 sequences, 8.5% to 10% of them seen only once. This clonotype was obtained from a human donor who donated a stem cell graft to a child with acute lymphoblastic leukemia. This material consisted of PBMCs from the stem cell graft donor, taken from the stem cell graft.

CDR3 region: CASSSFTDRVSYEQYF. CDR3 nucleotide sequence: TGTGCCAGCAGCTCATTTACGGACAGAGTCTCCTACGAGCAGTACTTC. The V gene is TRBV6-5, the J gene TRBJ2-7; the D gene is possibly TRBD1 (6 bases). V lost 6 bases and J 0 bases, leaving 18 bases between the germline ends. The CDR3 consists of 16 residues. The germline V gene encodes CDR1 MNHEY and CDR2 SVGAGI.